The 27 T cell receptor beta chains in this list originate from one sample, sequenced in a study of shared clonotypes between healthy human individuals. Some clones are missing from TCRdb's copy, which holds only in-frame ones; the method was immunoSEQ multiplex PCR. The sample has over a million clones, 98% seen once; the top ten hold roughly 0.45%. Sequenced sample: naive CD4+ T cells sorted from blood. The subset is: CD45RA+ positively selected. The source is a young man in good health.

On this clone: In the same sample, other DNA sequences code for this CDR3. The V gene is TRBV2, the J gene TRBJ1-5; D is unresolved. The CDR3 length is 13 residues. Trimming stripped 3 bases from V and 4 bases from J, with 7 bases between. Looked up from germline, CDR1 is SNHLY and CDR2 is FYNNEI. CDR3 region: CASSEEGNQPQHF. CDR3 nucleotide sequence: TGTGCCAGCAGTGAGGAGGGAAATCAGCCCCAGCATTTT.

The J gene is TRBJ2-2, the V gene TRBV5-4, with D uncertain. V was pared by 2 bases and J by 2 bases, with 10 bases between. The germline CDR1 and CDR2 sequences are SGHNT and YYREEE (reference sequence). The CDR3 has 15 amino acids. In DNA form, the CDR3 reads TGTGCCAGCAGCTTTGGGCGGATCAACACCGGGGAGCTGTTTTTT. This translates into CASSFGRINTGELFF.

The chain recombines TRBV29-1 with TRBJ2-7, with D perhaps TRBD2 (6 bases). The CDR3 is 13 amino acids. Germline CDR1 reads SQVTM; CDR2 reads ANQGSEA. V dropped 6 bases and J dropped 1 base, with 13 bases sitting between them. CDR3 coding DNA: TGCAGCGTCACCCCGGAGGGTTCCTACGAGCAGTACTTC. Translation: CSVTPEGSYEQYF.

This chain links TRBV11-2 with TRBJ2-3; D ambiguous. V lost 2 bases and J lost 2, with 8 bases in between. Germline V CDR1 and CDR2: SGHAT, FQNNGV. The CDR3 spans 14 residues. CDR3 bases: TGTGCCAGCAGCTTAAATCGACCCACAGATACGCAGTATTTT. Its protein product is CASSLNRPTDTQYF.

The V and J genes are TRBV19 and TRBJ1-1; 7 bases are shared with TRBD1. V lost 4 bases to trimming and J lost 1 base; unmatched junction nucleotides: 12. Germline CDR1 and CDR2: LNHDA and SQIVND (reference sequence). The length of the CDR3 is 17 residues. The CDR3 coding sequence is TGTGCCAGTAGTAGATTTGACCTAGGACAGGAGAACACTGAAGCTTTCTTT. This sequence encodes CASSRFDLGQENTEAFF.

This clone was found once. V usage is TRBV5-1 and J usage is TRBJ1-2; TRBD1 is a possible D gene (6 bases). Germline V gene sequence: CDR1 SGHRS, CDR2 YFSETQ. The CDR3 covers 19 residues. Trimming shortened V by 0 bases and J by 2 bases, and 23 bases separated the two germline ends. The CDR3 DNA reads TGCGCCAGCAGCTTGGCCCGGGACACCGGTTGGACTGGGAACTATGGCTACACCTTC. It specifies CASSLARDTGWTGNYGYTF.

The chain links TRBV10-1 to TRBJ2-5; the D is unclear. CDR1 WNHNN and CDR2 SYGVQD come from the germline V gene (reference sequence). CDR3 length: 13 amino acids. The ends were cut back, 2 bases at V and 4 bases at J, with 8 bases in the middle. The CDR3 DNA sequence: TGCGCCAGCAGTGAGAATGCAGGAGAGACCCAGTACTTC. Protein product: CASSENAGETQYF.

The V gene is TRBV19, the J gene TRBJ2-7, with 13 bases lining up with TRBD2. The V gene end was trimmed by 4 bases and the J gene end by 2 bases; junction bases not matched to a gene: 2. Germline V gene lookup returns CDR1 LNHDA and CDR2 SQIVND (reference sequence). The length of the CDR3 is 15 residues. The CDR3 region has the DNA TGTGCCAGTAGTAGGACTAGCGGGGGAACCTACGAGCAGTACTTC. Amino acid sequence: CASSRTSGGTYEQYF.

This rearrangement joins TRBV19 to TRBJ2-2; no clear D gene. The CDR3 totals 14 residues. Trimming took off 1 base at V and 7 bases at J, with 10 bases between the two ends. Germline assignment: CDR1 LNHDA and CDR2 SQIVND (reference sequence). The DNA for the CDR3 is TGTGCCAGTAGTATAGCGGGTTTGGACGGGGAGCTGTTTTTT. It yields the protein CASSIAGLDGELFF.

In the case of this clone: Additional DNA sequences in this sample encode the identical CDR3. This sequence joins TRBV7-2 and TRBJ1-5, with D perhaps TRBD1 (6 bases). The CDR3 contains 14 residues. V was pared by 0 bases and J by 4 bases, with 7 bases between. The germline V gene has CDR1 SGHTA and CDR2 FQGNSA. CDR3 loop: CASSLARGNQPQHF. Written as DNA, the CDR3 is TGTGCCAGCAGCTTAGCCAGGGGAAATCAGCCCCAGCATTTT.

This sequence joins TRBV30 and TRBJ2-4; 7 bases line up with TRBD2. This CDR3 has 13 amino acids. J lost 8 bases, V lost 0 bases, and 4 bases had no gene match. Germline V gene sequence: CDR1 GTSNPN, CDR2 SVGIG (reference sequence). This CDR3 is CAWSVRREDIQYF. The DNA for the CDR3 is TGTGCCTGGAGTGTACGCCGGGAGGACATTCAGTACTTC. Together with reference TRBV30 and TRBJ2-4, the CDR3 gives the full variable domain: SQTIHQWPATLVQPVGSPLSLECTVEGTSNPNLYWYRQAAGRGLQLLFYSVGIGQISSEVPQNLSASRPQDRQFILSSKKLLLSDSGFYLCAWSVRREDIQYFGAGTRLSVL.

This clone was observed once. This CDR3 is also generated by other DNA sequences in the sample. The chain carries TRBV9 and TRBJ2-1, with no clear D. Per the germline V gene, CDR1 is SGDLS and CDR2 is YYNGEE. The germline V and J ends were trimmed by 3 bases and 0 bases, with 10 bases remaining between them. CDR3 length equals 15 residues. CDR3 region: CASSEGGSSYNEQFF. In nucleotides, the CDR3 is TGTGCCAGCAGCGAGGGCGGCAGCTCCTACAATGAGCAGTTCTTC.

This sequence joins TRBV19 and TRBJ1-1; D gene ambiguous. The CDR3 has 17 residues. The V gene lost 1 base and the J gene lost 0 bases, with 15 bases spanning the gap. Germline V gene sequence: CDR1 LNHDA, CDR2 SQIVND (reference sequence). In DNA form, the CDR3 reads TGTGCCAGTAGTATAGTTCCGTCGCGGCTGTTGAACACTGAAGCTTTCTTT. Residues: CASSIVPSRLLNTEAFF. The variable domain in full, with the rest retrieved from reference TRBV19 and TRBJ1-1, is DGGITQSPKYLFRKEGQNVTLSCEQNLNHDAMYWYRQDPGQGLRLIYYSQIVNDFQKGDIAEGYSVSREKKESFPLTVTSAQKNPTAFYLCASSIVPSRLLNTEAFFGQGTRLTVV.

The chain joins TRBV2 to TRBJ2-1, with a tentative D call TRBD2 (7 bases). Germline CDR1 SNHLY, CDR2 FYNNEI. The CDR3 sequence is 14 residues long. V was cut by 7 bases and J by 7 bases, with 17 bases left in between. Here the CDR3 DNA reads TGTGCCAGCACTAAAGGGGGGGGCGGGAATGAGCAGTTCTTC. Its protein product is CASTKGGGGNEQFF.

The V gene is TRBV5-1, the J gene TRBJ2-1; TRBD2 agrees at 13 bases. After removal of 5 bases from V and 7 bases from J, the junction contained 3 bases not matched to a gene. Germline V lookup: CDR1 SGHRS, CDR2 YFSETQ. This CDR3 contains 14 residues. The CDR3 sequence is CASRRTSGSNEQFF. In nucleotides, the CDR3 is TGCGCCAGCAGAAGGACTAGCGGGAGTAATGAGCAGTTCTTC.

This rearrangement joins TRBV5-5 to TRBJ2-6, with TRBD1 as a possible D gene (6 bases). This CDR3 contains 19 residues. The germline V gene encodes CDR1 SGHKS and CDR2 YYEKEE (reference sequence). The V gene lost 0 bases and the J gene lost 2 bases, with 18 bases spanning the gap. This CDR3 reads CASSLAGTRHFPGANVLTF. In DNA form, the CDR3 reads TGTGCCAGCAGCTTGGCAGGGACACGACATTTCCCTGGGGCCAACGTCCTGACTTTC.

The V and J genes are TRBV5-1 and TRBJ1-3; D not resolved. The CDR3 length is 15 residues. Per germline, CDR1 SGHRS and CDR2 YFSETQ. The germline V and J ends were trimmed by 3 bases and 0 bases, with 10 bases remaining between them. The CDR3 DNA follows: TGCGCCAGCAGCTCAACCTTAAGCTCTGGAAACACCATATATTTT. As protein: CASSSTLSSGNTIYF.

As concerns this clone: Different DNA sequences within this sample yield the same CDR3. V gene TRBV18 combines with J gene TRBJ2-7, with TRBD1 matching over 7 bases. Losses at the gene ends were 5 bases for V and 2 bases for J; bases not matched to a gene: 3. CDR3 length equals 13 residues. Germline values: CDR1 KGHSH, CDR2 LQKENI. CDR3 in DNA: TGTGCCAGCTCAAGGGACAGCACCTACGAGCAGTACTTC. It codes for CASSRDSTYEQYF.

This clone was picked up one time. This sequence joins TRBV7-6 and TRBJ1-3, with D unresolved. Trimming shortened V by 0 bases and J by 1 base, and 10 bases separated the two germline ends. Germline CDR1 is SGHVS and CDR2 is FNYEAQ. The length of the CDR3 is 16 residues. This chain's CDR3 is CASSLAPQESGNTIYF. DNA for the CDR3: TGTGCCAGCAGCTTAGCCCCGCAGGAGTCTGGAAACACCATATATTTT.

This chain joins TRBV6-1 and TRBJ1-5; D gene uncertain. Germline CDR1 and CDR2: MNHNS and SASEGT. This CDR3 contains 15 residues. The V end lost 1 base, the J end lost 6 bases, and 13 bases lay between the germline ends. The CDR3 here is CASSEGIRAAQPQHF. DNA of the CDR3: TGTGCCAGCAGTGAAGGAATTCGGGCAGCTCAGCCCCAGCATTTT.

This chain links TRBV5-6 with TRBJ2-4; maybe TRBD1 (5 bases). This CDR3 contains 17 residues. Trimming took off 4 bases at V and 7 bases at J, with 24 bases between the two ends. Germline CDR1 SGHDT, CDR2 YYEEEE. The CDR3 loop is CASSRLLQADLRNIQYF. DNA for the CDR3: TGTGCCAGCAGCCGGTTACTACAGGCAGACCTGCGTAACATTCAGTACTTC.

This chain joins TRBV18 and TRBJ1-2; TRBD1 aligns across 9 bases. There are 16 residues in the CDR3. With V trimmed by 0 bases and J by 7 bases, 9 bases remained unmatched. Germline values: CDR1 KGHSH, CDR2 LQKENI. CDR3 amino acids: CASSPPGTGRSSGYTF. The CDR3 DNA reads as TGTGCCAGCTCACCACCAGGGACAGGGAGATCCTCTGGCTACACCTTC.

The V gene is TRBV7-6, the J gene TRBJ2-7, with 9 bases matching TRBD2. The V gene end was trimmed by 4 bases and the J gene end by 2 bases; junction bases not matched to a gene: 3. Germline CDR1 and CDR2: SGHVS and FNYEAQ. The CDR3 is 14 amino acids. CDR3 loop: CASSSLAGTYEQYF. The CDR3 coding sequence is TGTGCCAGCAGCTCCCTAGCGGGAACCTACGAGCAGTACTTC.

V gene TRBV7-8 combines with J gene TRBJ1-2, with TRBD1 identical over 9 bases. The CDR3 sequence is 13 residues long. Germline V gene lookup returns CDR1 SGHVS and CDR2 FQNEAQ. Trimming at V came to 5 bases and at J to 8 bases, leaving 6 bases not matched to a gene. CDR3 nucleotides: TGTGCCAGCAGCCTAACAGGGGGCAGAGGCTACACCTTC. This encodes CASSLTGGRGYTF.

The rearrangement joins TRBV6-5 to TRBJ2-1; 7 bases align to TRBD2. After removal of 4 bases from V and 5 bases from J, the junction contained 8 bases not matched to a gene. Looked up from germline, CDR1 is MNHEY and CDR2 is SVGAGI. The CDR3 loop spans 15 amino acids. The CDR3 protein is CASSSAGVPNNEQFF. CDR3 in DNA: TGTGCCAGCAGTTCGGCGGGAGTCCCAAACAATGAGCAGTTCTTC.

The V call is TRBV10-2, the J call TRBJ2-3; D not resolved. Germline V gene data show CDR1 as WSHSY and CDR2 as SAAADI. The CDR3 runs to 14 residues. The germline V and J ends were trimmed by 3 bases and 0 bases, with 7 bases remaining between them. This CDR3 is CASSEVISTDTQYF. The DNA for the CDR3 is TGCGCCAGCAGTGAAGTTATTAGCACAGATACGCAGTATTTT.

This chain connects TRBV28 to TRBJ2-6; no reliable D call. From germline, CDR1 is MDHEN and CDR2 SYDVKM. CDR3 size: 13 residues. Trimming shortened V by 7 bases and J by 0 bases, and 4 bases separated the two germline ends. The CDR3, as DNA: TGTGCCAGCACAGCCTCTGGGGCCAACGTCCTGACTTTC. As protein: CASTASGANVLTF.